The 21 T cell receptor beta chains in this list originate from one sample, sequenced in a study of CD8 T cells in Susac syndrome. After extraction with the RNeasy kit, 0.5 to 1 ug of the RNA was reverse transcribed using random hexamers. TCRdb reanalysed the immunoSEQ multiplex PCR reads using MiXCR and keeps one entry per CDR3 protein. The sample lists some 63,000 distinct CDR3 sequences, roughly 94% occurring once. Material for sequencing was CD8+ T cells from PBMCs. The receptors derive from a human donor with multiple sclerosis.

This clonotype was detected only once. The chain employs TRBV2 and TRBJ1-2, with 7 bases fitting TRBD1. Germline CDR1 is SNHLY and CDR2 is FYNNEI. The CDR3 contains 14 residues. Trimming cost V 4 bases and J 4 bases; bases outside gene matches: 6. The chain's CDR3 is CASSVENRGYGYTF. The CDR3 DNA reads TGTGCCAGCAGTGTTGAGAACAGGGGCTATGGCTACACCTTC.

V is TRBV3-1 and J is TRBJ2-4, with unresolved D. Looked up from germline, CDR1 is LGHDT and CDR2 is YNNKEL (reference sequence). V gave up 0 bases and J gave up 0 bases, with 15 bases separating them. This CDR3 has 18 amino acids. In DNA form, the CDR3 reads TGTGCCAGCAGCCAAGATCACGGTGACCAATTAGCCAAAAACATTCAGTACTTC. This sequence encodes CASSQDHGDQLAKNIQYF. The full variable domain, completed using reference TRBV3-1 and TRBJ2-4, is DTAVSQTPKYLVTQMGNDKSIKCEQNLGHDTMYWYKQDSKKFLKIMFSYNNKELIINETVPNRFSPKSPDKAHLNLHINSLELGDSAVYFCASSQDHGDQLAKNIQYFGAGTRLSVL.

The chain combines TRBV3-1 with TRBJ1-4, with D tentatively TRBD1 (6 bases). Deletions cut 4 bases from V and 8 bases from J, with 17 bases between. CDR3 length: 15 residues. Per the germline V gene, CDR1 is LGHDT and CDR2 is YNNKEL (reference sequence). The CDR3 spells CASSLTDSRGEKLFF. CDR3 nucleotides: TGTGCCAGCAGCCTTACGGACAGCCGGGGAGAAAAACTGTTTTTT.

J is TRBJ1-1 and V is TRBV19; D remains ambiguous. V lost 3 bases, J lost 1 base, and 15 bases lay in between. Germline V gene data show CDR1 as LNHDA and CDR2 as SQIVND (reference sequence). This CDR3 is 16 amino acids long. The CDR3 here is CASSIAWRSGNTEAFF. The CDR3 bases are TGTGCCAGTAGTATCGCGTGGAGGTCTGGGAACACTGAAGCTTTCTTT. The variable domain in full, completed from reference TRBV19 and TRBJ1-1, reads DGGITQSPKYLFRKEGQNVTLSCEQNLNHDAMYWYRQDPGQGLRLIYYSQIVNDFQKGDIAEGYSVSREKKESFPLTVTSAQKNPTAFYLCASSIAWRSGNTEAFFGQGTRLTVV.

This chain joins TRBV29-1 and TRBJ2-3; the match to TRBD1 covers 9 bases. This CDR3 comprises 15 residues. Germline CDR1 is SQVTM and CDR2 is ANQGSEA. Germline trimming cut 5 bases from V and 2 bases from J; bases unmatched to any gene: 8. The CDR3 loop reads CSVNGQGSNTDTQYF. CDR3 nucleotide sequence: TGCAGCGTTAACGGACAGGGGTCAAACACAGATACGCAGTATTTT.

The chain couples TRBV20-1 to TRBJ2-3; 13 bases agree with TRBD2. Trimming at V came to 6 bases and at J to 4 bases, leaving 16 bases not matched to a gene. CDR3 size: 18 residues. Germline-derived CDR1 and CDR2 are DFQATT and SNEGSKA (reference sequence). CDR3 sequence: CSASDRAGTSGTSDTQYF. The DNA of the CDR3 is TGCAGTGCCTCGGACAGAGCCGGGACTAGCGGGACGTCAGATACGCAGTATTTT.

The chain is built from TRBV19 and TRBJ2-3; D remains unclear. V lost 1 base and J 2 bases, leaving 10 bases between the germline ends. This CDR3 has 15 amino acids. Per germline, CDR1 LNHDA and CDR2 SQIVND (reference sequence). CDR3 bases: TGTGCCAGTAGTATAGCCCTTACCTACACAGATACGCAGTATTTT. It yields the protein CASSIALTYTDTQYF.

The V call is TRBV7-9, the J call TRBJ2-5; D is perhaps TRBD1 (6 bases). The V and J ends lost 5 bases and 3 bases respectively, with 22 bases between them. This CDR3 region has 17 residues. CDR1 and CDR2 (germline): SEHNR, FQNEAQ (reference sequence). CDR3 nucleotides: TGTGCCAGCAGCCCATCACAGGGAGTTGGGGTAGAAGAGACCCAGTACTTC. It yields the protein CASSPSQGVGVEETQYF.

The chain joins TRBV15 to TRBJ2-7, with 8 positions matching TRBD1. With 5 bases clipped from V and 1 base from J, the junction kept 10 bases outside the gene matches. The germline CDR1 and CDR2 sequences are LNHNV and YYDKDF (reference sequence). The CDR3 covers 16 residues. CDR3 coding DNA: TGTGCCACCAGCGTCTCCCCGGGGGACAGGTCCTACGAGCAGTACTTC. This encodes CATSVSPGDRSYEQYF.

The sample holds one count of this clonotype. The rearrangement uses TRBV3-1 and TRBJ1-2; no clear D gene. The CDR3 totals 13 residues. CDR1 and CDR2 from the germline V gene are LGHDT and YNNKEL (reference sequence). The V and J ends lost 3 bases and 4 bases respectively, with 9 bases between them. DNA of the CDR3: TGTGCCAGCAGCCAGTCAGGACCCTATGGCTACACCTTC. Translating it yields CASSQSGPYGYTF.

The J gene is TRBJ2-7, the V gene TRBV24-1; 7 bases map to TRBD1. This CDR3 spans 16 amino acids. V shed 3 bases, J shed 5 bases, and the junction held 12 bases outside the gene matches. Germline-derived CDR1 and CDR2 are KGHDR and SFDVKD. DNA of the CDR3: TGTGCCACCAGTGATCCCCCACGGACAGGAGGTGACGAGCAGTACTTC. This encodes CATSDPPRTGGDEQYF.

The J gene is TRBJ2-1, the V gene TRBV20-1, with 10 bases lining up with TRBD2. This CDR3 is built from 15 residues. Losses at the gene ends were 5 bases for V and 0 bases for J; bases not matched to a gene: 4. Germline CDR1 reads DFQATT; CDR2 reads SNEGSKA (reference sequence). In DNA form, the CDR3 reads TGCAGTGCTTTGACTAGCGGGCCCTCCTACAATGAGCAGTTCTTC. As protein: CSALTSGPSYNEQFF.

The CDR3 is CASSEAQREVEDEQFF. Written as DNA, the CDR3 is TGTGCCAGCAGTGAAGCGCAGCGGGAGGTAGAAGATGAGCAGTTCTTC. This chain connects TRBV2 to TRBJ2-1; 9 nucleotides line up with TRBD2. Unmatched junction bases numbered 8, after V lost 0 bases and J lost 8 bases. The CDR3 runs 16 residues. Germline-derived CDR1 and CDR2 are SNHLY and FYNNEI.

The V and J genes are TRBV13 and TRBJ1-5; 8 nucleotides match TRBD1. There are 17 residues in the CDR3. Germline lookup yields CDR1 PRHDT and CDR2 FYEKMQ (reference sequence). V trimming: 5 bases; J trimming: 4 bases; junction bases outside the gene matches: 13. The CDR3 loop reads CASSQTHDRGNNQPQHF. The DNA of the CDR3 is TGTGCCAGCAGCCAGACGCACGACAGGGGAAATAATCAGCCCCAGCATTTT.

CDR3: CASSKRTPSTDTQYF. CDR3 sequence (DNA): TGTGCCAGCAGTAAGCGGACCCCGAGCACAGATACGCAGTATTTT. The chain carries TRBV27 and TRBJ2-3; D perhaps matches TRBD2 (5 bases). The V end lost 5 bases, the J end lost 0 bases, and 12 bases lay between the germline ends. In germline, CDR1 is MNHEY, CDR2 SMNVEV (reference sequence). This CDR3 is 15 amino acids long.

The V and J genes are TRBV5-6 and TRBJ2-1; D uncertain. Trimming pared 4 bases from V and 5 bases from J, leaving 7 bases between. The CDR3 sequence is 12 residues long. Germline loops: CDR1 SGHDT, CDR2 YYEEEE. This CDR3 is CASSHSDNEQFF. In nucleotides, the CDR3 is TGTGCCAGCAGCCACAGCGACAATGAGCAGTTCTTC.

This clonotype was detected only once. The chain couples TRBV13 to TRBJ1-1; D unresolved. The germline V and J ends were trimmed by 1 base and 0 bases, with 12 bases remaining between them. Germline loops: CDR1 PRHDT, CDR2 FYEKMQ (reference sequence). CDR3 length: 16 amino acids. DNA for the CDR3: TGTGCCAGCAGCTTAGATGGCGGAGAATTGAACACTGAAGCTTTCTTT. It yields the protein CASSLDGGELNTEAFF.

The CDR3 coding sequence is TGTGCCAGCAGCGGGAGCGGGACTTCGAACACCGGGGAGCTGTTTTTT. The encoded protein is CASSGSGTSNTGELFF. The V and J genes are TRBV9 and TRBJ2-2, with 7 bases that match TRBD2. CDR3 length equals 16 residues. The V gene end was trimmed by 3 bases and the J gene end by 0 bases; junction bases not matched to a gene: 5. Germline V lookup: CDR1 SGDLS, CDR2 YYNGEE.

The chain is built from TRBV5-1 and TRBJ2-6, with D perhaps matching TRBD1 (6 bases). Per germline, CDR1 SGHRS and CDR2 YFSETQ. Trimming pared 0 bases from V and 0 bases from J, leaving 10 bases between. The CDR3 consists of 17 residues. The CDR3 nucleotides are TGCGCCAGCAGCTTGGGACAGGTGATCTCTGGGGCCAACGTCCTGACTTTC. Protein: CASSLGQVISGANVLTF.

This clonotype was detected once. The gene calls are TRBV4-1 and TRBJ2-7; 9 positions match TRBD1. V dropped 0 bases and J dropped 3; count of bases not matched to a gene: 6. The germline V gene encodes CDR1 MGHRA and CDR2 YSYEKL. The CDR3 is 16 amino acids. The CDR3 DNA reads as TGCGCCAGCAGCCAAGATACCGGGACAGGGATCTACGAGCAGTACTTC. Protein sequence: CASSQDTGTGIYEQYF.

This chain connects TRBV11-2 to TRBJ2-5, with 8 bases fitting TRBD1. Germline CDR1 and CDR2: SGHAT and FQNNGV. The V gene end was trimmed by 1 base and the J gene end by 0 bases; junction bases not matched to a gene: 7. The CDR3 totals 17 residues. CDR3 bases: TGTGCCAGCAGCTTAGGGGTATGGGGACAGGACCAAGAGACCCAGTACTTC. This encodes CASSLGVWGQDQETQYF.